This T cell receptor (beta chain) originates from a study of cytomegalovirus exposure and HLA in healthy donors. Study findings and constraints: High specificity and sensitivity for cytomegalovirus status were reported for the classifier.

A multiplex PCR was run with 60 Vbeta primers and 13 Jbeta primers. TCRdb's table, derived via immunoSEQ multiplex PCR, lists solely in-frame clones and lacks some. Its listing shows about 88,000 clones. To note about this clone: Its target is not known.

The junction had 8 bases not matched to a gene; V was cut back by 8 bases and J by 6 bases. There are 14 residues in the CDR3. Germline V gene sequence: CDR1 MNHNS, CDR2 SASEGT. The V call is TRBV6-1, the J call TRBJ2-2, with 8 bases aligning to TRBD2. This TCR came from a girl aged 10 to 17 in good health and CMV-seropositive. Sample: PBMCs. CDR3 DNA sequence: TGTGCCAGCGACAGCGGGGGTGGTGCCGGGGAGCTGTTTTTT. Protein sequence: CASDSGGGAGELFF.